The following is a T cell receptor (beta chain) sequence with its context. Its antigen remains unknown. Germline V gives CDR1 SGHRS, CDR2 YFSETQ. The length of the CDR3 is 13 residues. The V gene lost 4 bases and the J gene lost 10 bases, with 15 bases spanning the gap. This sample is part of a study of OX40 agonist ivuxolimab in advanced cancers. Study-level background: The study treated patients with ivuxolimab, an agonistic anti-OX40 (CD134) antibody. Partial responses, seen in three patients, involved one hepatocellular carcinoma and two cutaneous melanomas. Notes on the study in general: More expanded clones were seen, on average, in CD8+ T cells than in CD4+.

Produced via immunoSEQ multiplex PCR; TCRdb's table is partial and in-frame only. Of roughly 72,000 clones in the sample, approximately 92% are singletons; the top ten hold roughly 10%. The chain uses TRBV5-1 and TRBJ2-1; D tentatively fits TRBD1 or TRBD2 (6 bases each). Material: CD4+ or CD8+ T cells sorted from blood, obtained in a trial of the OX40 agonist ivuxolimab. This receptor was identified in an adult with an advanced solid tumor such as melanoma, head and neck, liver or kidney cancer. The CDR3 is CASSTVTGREQFF. DNA of the CDR3: TGCGCCAGCAGCACGGTAACAGGGAGGGAGCAGTTCTTC.